This TCR beta chain came from a study of regulatory T cells in long-lasting Graves disease. On this clonotype: The conserved closing phenylalanine or tryptophan is absent in this CDR3, likely reflecting a read error. The limits of the CDR3 on the DNA are not certain, so only TCRdb's listed CDR3 is given.

Construction of the TCR beta libraries employed iRepertoire HTBI primers in conjunction with Arm-PCR of CDR3 regions. TCRdb re-derived calls from the multiplex PCR reads in MiXCR, one entry per CDR3 protein. The sample has 510,000 or so distinct CDR3 sequences; 9.5% to 15% are singletons. Time point specified: newly diagnosed GD, antithyroid drugs for less than 3 months. From PBMCs, RNA was extracted and then used to make the TCR library. These sequences were also reported in another study, on T cells in Graves' hyperthyroidism and ophthalmopathy.

The starting material was peripheral blood mononuclear cells (PBMCs), obtained at new diagnosis, from a patient treated with antithyroid drugs. The clonotype was recovered from a woman in her twenties or thirties with Graves disease.

CDR3 loop: CASSGVQGKLFP. V and J are TRBV2 and TRBJ2-1; the table's D call, TRBD1, has no DNA check behind it. Inclusive of both ends, the CDR3 amounts to 12 amino acids. From germline, CDR1 is SNHLY and CDR2 FYNNEI.